This T cell receptor beta chain derives from a study of patients and donors after allogeneic stem cell transplantation (dated by TCRdb to the early 2020s). Concerning this clonotype itself: The target of this receptor is not known. Within one base of it there is no much larger clone, and no base qualities were kept.

The library was obtained by RT-PCR. Sequencing was performed on a NextSeq 550. TCRdb reprocessing: public reads trimmed at Q25 with fastp, clones called with MiXCR, in-frame beta chains kept. All rows with the same CDR3 protein become a single entry with the most common DNA and genes. In this sample the table shows over 350,000 distinct CDR3 sequences, roughly 16% of which occur a single time. Around 7.9% of the sample lies in the top ten. Looking up the germline V gene yields CDR1 SGHRS and CDR2 YFSETQ. Trimming at the junction amounts to 3 bases on V and 8 bases on J, and the germline ends lie 18 bases apart. From cysteine to phenylalanine, the CDR3 is 16 amino acids long. Solely the CDR3 DNA is kept, with 48 bases framed from the first base.

Sequenced material: blood, either unsorted or a sorted T cell fraction (not recorded which). The sequence is built from TRBV5-1 and TRBJ1-6, with the D gene uncertain. The clonotype originates from a human donor who was either an allogeneic HSCT recipient or a stem cell or donor lymphocyte infusion donor (not recorded which). It is not recorded whose cells these are; they may come from a transplant donor. This receptor carries the CDR3 CASSWAVEFKDSPLHF. The DNA reads as follows: TGCGCCAGCAGCTGGGCCGTAGAGTTTAAGGATTCACCCCTCCACTTT. Reference TRBV5-1 and TRBJ1-6 genes cover what lies past the CDR3, so the full variable domain is KAGVTQTPRYLIKTRGQQVTLSCSPISGHRSVSWYQQTPGQGLQFLFEYFSETQRNKGNFPGRFSGRQFSNSRSEMNVSTLELGDSALYLCASSWAVEFKDSPLHFGNGTRLTVT.